This is a list of T cell receptor beta chains from one sample in a study of CD8 T cells in ankylosing spondylitis. TCRdb re-called the 5' RACE reads through MiXCR, storing one row per CDR3 protein. The repertoire has fewer than 35,000 distinct CDR3 sequences, around 30% of them found once; the top ten carry 45%. The sequenced sample was synovial fluid, either unsorted or a sorted T cell fraction (not recorded which). These receptors all come from a male donor with ankylosing spondylitis. CDR3s include the opening cysteine and the closing phenylalanine or tryptophan. The D gene is left open where the match is weak. Only part of the rows carry a size: once, few, many, or a class if the clone is expanded.

>NA|TRBV7-8|NA|13|TRBJ2-1
TGTGCCAGCAGCTTAGAACTTAACAATGAGCAGTTCTTC
CASSLELNNEQFF
>few|TRBV11-1|TRBD2|20|TRBJ2-1
TGTGCCAGCAGGGGGGCTAGAACTAGCGGGAGGGATAGCTCCTACAATGAGCAGTTCTTC
CASRGARTSGRDSSYNEQFF
>few|TRBV5-5|NA|15|TRBJ2-1
TGTGCCAGCAGCTTGGGACCCAAAAGGGGGGATGAGCAGTTCTTC
CASSLGPKRGDEQFF
>NA|TRBV6-1|TRBD2|15|TRBJ2-5
TGTGCCAGCGTGTCCGTATCTAGCGGGCAAGAGACCCAGTACTTC
CASVSVSSGQETQYF
>few|TRBV5-1|TRBD1|15|TRBJ1-1
TGCGCCAGCAGCCCGATACAGGGGGGCGGCCCTGAAGCTTTCTTT
CASSPIQGGGPEAFF
>NA|TRBV24-1|TRBD1|15|TRBJ1-2
TGTGCCACCAGTGATTTCTCACAGGGGCCTGGGGGCTACACCTTC
CATSDFSQGPGGYTF
>few|TRBV6-2/TRBV6-3|TRBD1|15|TRBJ2-7
TGTGCCAGCAGTCCGAGGACAGGCCATCCGTACGAGCAGTACTTC
CASSPRTGHPYEQYF
>few|TRBV18|TRBD1|14|TRBJ1-2
TGTGCCAGCTCACCATGGACAGGGTTTGAGGGCTACACCTTC
CASSPWTGFEGYTF
>NA|TRBV6-5|TRBD1|12|TRBJ2-1
TGTGCCAGCAGTCTAGGGGGCTATGAGCAGTTCTTC
CASSLGGYEQFF
>NA|TRBV6-1|NA|15|TRBJ2-1
TGTGCCAGCAGCCGGACCGGCGGGGACTACAATGAGCAGTTCTTC
CASSRTGGDYNEQFF
>NA|TRBV7-8|TRBD2|16|TRBJ2-1
TGTGCCAGCAGCCTCCGTTCTAGCGGGAGAGACAATGAGCAGTTCTTC
CASSLRSSGRDNEQFF
>NA|TRBV27|NA|14|TRBJ1-5
TGTGCCAGCAGACTAGGGGGTGGAAATCAGCCCCAGCATTTT
CASRLGGGNQPQHF
>few|TRBV11-2|NA|19|TRBJ1-5
TGTGCCAGCAGCCTTTTCACCGGGCTGGATTCGTATAGCAATCAGCCCCAGCATTTT
CASSLFTGLDSYSNQPQHF
>NA|TRBV6-6|NA|13|TRBJ1-2
TGTGCCAGCACAAGACGGTATAACTATGGCTACACCTTC
CASTRRYNYGYTF
>many|TRBV18|NA|12|TRBJ2-1
TGTGCCAGCTCACGGGGAAACAATGAGCAGTTCTTC
CASSRGNNEQFF
>NA|TRBV19|NA|15|TRBJ2-6
TGTGCCAGTAGTATCGGCGTTTCTGGGGCCAACGTCCTGACTTTC
CASSIGVSGANVLTF
>NA|TRBV7-9|TRBD2|17|TRBJ2-7
TGTGCCAGCAGCAACATCCCCGGACTAGCGGGAAGCTACGAGCAGTACTTC
CASSNIPGLAGSYEQYF
>few|TRBV27|TRBD1|17|TRBJ1-1
TGTGCCAGCAGGGATAAGGGGACACAGGGGGCGAACACTGAAGCTTTCTTT
CASRDKGTQGANTEAFF
>NA|TRBV29-1|NA|10|TRBJ2-3
TGCAGCGCAGACACAGATACGCAGTATTTT
CSADTDTQYF
>NA|TRBV5-4|NA|16|TRBJ2-2
TGTGCCAGCAGCTTTCGCGGGGGCGCACGTTACGGGGAGCTGTTTTTT
CASSFRGGARYGELFF
>NA|TRBV20-1|TRBD2|14|TRBJ2-1
TGCAGTGCTCCGGGACTAGTGTTCTACAATGAGCAGTTCTTC
CSAPGLVFYNEQFF
>large|TRBV6-2/TRBV6-3|TRBD2|15|TRBJ2-2
TGTGCCAGCCTACGGTGGGGGGGAAGCACCGGGGAGCTGTTTTTT
CASLRWGGSTGELFF
>NA|TRBV7-8|NA|14|TRBJ2-1
TGTGCCAGCAGCTCTTCGACTAGGATATATGAGCAGTTCTTC
CASSSSTRIYEQFF
>many|TRBV7-8|NA|14|TRBJ1-4
TGTGCCAGCAGCTTAGATGGGACCTTTGGTGGACTGTTTTTT
CASSLDGTFGGLFF
>few|TRBV5-1|NA|17|TRBJ1-1
TGCGCCAGCAGCTTGGCAGGGCAGTTCACACCTTACACTGAAGCTTTCTTT
CASSLAGQFTPYTEAFF
>few|TRBV6-1|NA|15|TRBJ2-3
TGTGCCAGCAGCGCAGACTGGGCTAGCACAGATACGCAGTATTTT
CASSADWASTDTQYF
>few|TRBV5-1|NA|12|TRBJ1-1
TGCGCCAGCAACAGTCCCCAAGAGGAAGCTTTCTTT
CASNSPQEEAFF
>few|TRBV12-3/TRBV12-4|TRBD2|16|TRBJ2-5
TGTGCCAGCAGCCAGACCCGAAGCGGGAGAGGAGAGACCCAGTACTTC
CASSQTRSGRGETQYF
>NA|TRBV10-1|NA|13|TRBJ2-3
TGCGCCAGCAGTGATGCCAGCACAGATACGCAGTATTTT
CASSDASTDTQYF
>few|TRBV6-5|NA|13|TRBJ1-5
TGTGCCAGCAGTTACGCGGTAGATCAGCCCCAGCATTTT
CASSYAVDQPQHF
>medium-sized|TRBV12-3/TRBV12-4|TRBD1|14|TRBJ2-3
TGTGCCAGCACCCCAGGGGGACCAGCGGATACGCAGTATTTT
CASTPGGPADTQYF
>many|TRBV12-3/TRBV12-4|TRBD2|15|TRBJ2-1
TGTGCCAGCAGACTAGCGGGGAGCTCCTACAATGAGCAGTTCTTC
CASRLAGSSYNEQFF
>large|TRBV20-1|TRBD2|18|TRBJ2-1
TGCAGTGCTAGAGAAACGGTCTGGTCGGGGGGTTCCTACAATGAGCAGTTCTTC
CSARETVWSGGSYNEQFF
>few|TRBV29-1|TRBD1|12|TRBJ2-3
TGCAGCGTCGGACAGGGCACAGATACGCAGTATTTT
CSVGQGTDTQYF
>NA|TRBV15|NA|15|TRBJ1-1
TGTGCCACCAGCAGAGATCGGGGGTCGGGCACTGAAGCTTTCTTT
CATSRDRGSGTEAFF
>NA|TRBV25-1|NA|13|TRBJ2-1
TGTGCCAGCAGTGAAGACCCGGTTAGGGAGCAGTTCTTC
CASSEDPVREQFF
>medium-sized|TRBV7-9|NA|13|TRBJ2-1
TGTGCCAGCGGGGATCCGATCTACAATGAGCAGTTCTTC
CASGDPIYNEQFF